Following are 14 T cell receptor beta chains from one sample sequenced in a study of blood T cell repertoires in COVID-19. Profiling relied on immunoSEQ multiplex PCR, and the TCRdb table lists in-frame clones only, not all of them. The sample lists roughly 100,000 clones, around 92% occurring once. Sequences were obtained from peripheral blood. These receptors came from a woman in her sixties or seventies with acute or convalescent COVID-19.

The chain recombines TRBV7-8 with TRBJ1-5; a weak D match, TRBD1 (5 bases). CDR3 length: 16 amino acids. The germline gives CDR1 SGHVS, CDR2 FQNEAQ. The V end lost 3 bases, the J end lost 0 bases, and 12 bases lay between the germline ends. The DNA for the CDR3 is TGTGCCAGCAGCTTGGAGACAGCGTATAGCAATCAGCCCCAGCATTTT. Its protein is CASSLETAYSNQPQHF.

V and J are TRBV5-1 and TRBJ2-5, with 11 bases fitting TRBD2. V shed 0 bases, J shed 2 bases, and the junction held 6 bases outside the gene matches. Germline V gene data show CDR1 as SGHRS and CDR2 as YFSETQ. The CDR3 is 17 amino acids. The CDR3 is CASSLGQVAGGQETQYF. CDR3 bases: TGCGCCAGCAGCTTGGGGCAGGTAGCGGGAGGGCAAGAGACCCAGTACTTC.

The V call is TRBV11-3, the J call TRBJ2-1; 7 bases agree with TRBD1. V shed 0 bases and J 5 bases; nucleotides not matched to a gene: 4. Germline lookup yields CDR1 SGHNT and CDR2 YENEEA. The CDR3 extends over 15 amino acids. CDR3 bases: TGTGCCAGCAGCTTAGACCCGGGACAGCACAATGAGCAGTTCTTC. This codes for CASSLDPGQHNEQFF.

The rearrangement uses TRBV2 and TRBJ2-2; D call uncertain. This CDR3 comprises 14 residues. The ends were cut back, 7 bases at V and 0 bases at J, with 9 bases in the middle. Germline CDR1 reads SNHLY; CDR2 reads FYNNEI. The CDR3: CASTPGSNTGELFF. The CDR3 nucleotides read TGTGCCAGCACCCCAGGTTCGAACACCGGGGAGCTGTTTTTT.

The rearrangement joins TRBV12-3 or TRBV12-4 to TRBJ1-6, with a possible D match to TRBD1 (6 bases). V gave up 3 bases and J gave up 7 bases, with 7 bases separating them. This CDR3 has 13 residues. The CDR3 region has the DNA TGTGCCAGCAGTTTGCAGGGGAATTCACCCCTCCACTTT. As protein: CASSLQGNSPLHF.

This sequence joins TRBV10-3 and TRBJ2-3, with 7 bases aligning to TRBD2. Losses at the gene ends were 0 bases for V and 6 bases for J; bases not matched to a gene: 6. Germline CDR1 is ENHRY and CDR2 is SYGVKD. This CDR3 is built from 15 residues. The CDR3 protein is CAISESAGAADTQYF. The CDR3 DNA sequence: TGTGCCATCAGTGAGTCTGCGGGAGCGGCGGATACGCAGTATTTT.

This rearrangement joins TRBV19 to TRBJ2-3; D is unresolved. CDR1 is LNHDA, CDR2 SQIVND, per germline (reference sequence). The V and J ends lost 0 bases and 0 bases respectively, with 4 bases between them. This CDR3 is built from 14 residues. For the CDR3, the DNA is TGTGCCAGTAGTATAGAGGCCAGCACAGATACGCAGTATTTT. Translating gives CASSIEASTDTQYF.

This sequence joins TRBV20-1 and TRBJ1-5; 7 positions agree with TRBD1. CDR1 DFQATT and CDR2 SNEGSKA come from the germline V gene (reference sequence). The junction had 15 bases not matched to a gene; V was cut back by 3 bases and J by 4 bases. This CDR3 contains 17 residues. The CDR3 bases are TGCAGTGCTAGTGGGGGACCCCGGGACAGTTATAATCAGCCCCAGCATTTT. This translates into CSASGGPRDSYNQPQHF.

In its sample, this clone was seen a few times. The J gene is TRBJ2-5, the V gene TRBV6-1; tentatively, D is TRBD1 (5 bases). With 2 bases removed from V and 4 bases from J, the gap between germline ends came to 8 bases. CDR1 and CDR2 from the germline V gene are MNHNS and SASEGT. The CDR3 consists of 13 residues. This CDR3 is CASSEQGRETQYF. The DNA of the CDR3 is TGTGCCAGCAGTGAACAGGGAAGAGAGACCCAGTACTTC.

J is TRBJ2-1 and V is TRBV5-1; 16 bases are a match to TRBD2. CDR3 length: 17 residues. Germline CDR1 is SGHRS and CDR2 is YFSETQ. V lost 2 bases to trimming and J lost 10 bases; unmatched junction nucleotides: 9. CDR3 region: CASSLPGLAGGRKEQFF. The CDR3 DNA reads TGCGCCAGCAGCTTACCGGGACTAGCGGGAGGGCGTAAGGAGCAGTTCTTC.

The chain combines TRBV11-1 with TRBJ1-2; D ambiguous. CDR1 and CDR2 from the germline V gene are SGHAT and FQDESV (reference sequence). The CDR3 runs 13 residues. V gave up 5 bases and J gave up 4 bases, with 11 bases separating them. CDR3 nucleotide sequence: TGTGCCAGCAGCCAACCTCCTACCTATGGCTACACCTTC. It yields the protein CASSQPPTYGYTF.

This clone was found once. The chain has TRBV5-1 and TRBJ2-4, with 14 bases lining up with TRBD2. This CDR3 region has 18 residues. The germline CDR1 and CDR2 sequences are SGHRS and YFSETQ. V shed 3 bases and J 1 base; nucleotides not matched to a gene: 6. The CDR3 bases are TGCGCCAGCAGCTGGGGACTAGCGGGAGATAGGGCCAAAAACATTCAGTACTTC. It translates to CASSWGLAGDRAKNIQYF.

The chain uses TRBV21-1 and TRBJ1-3. TRBV21-1 is flagged as a pseudogene. The CDR3 length is 18 residues. The CDR3 reads CASSKKRGDSQAGNTIYF. The CDR3 nucleotides read TGTGCCAGCAGCAAAAAAAGAGGAGACTCCCAAGCAGGAAACACCATATATTTT.

The chain employs TRBV29-1 and TRBJ1-1; TRBD1 is a possible D gene (6 bases). The CDR3 runs to 12 residues. The germline V gene has CDR1 SQVTM and CDR2 ANQGSEA. Trimming removed 5 bases from V and 6 bases from J, with 13 bases in between. The CDR3 reads CSVRQADPEAFF. CDR3 DNA sequence: TGCAGCGTTAGACAGGCAGACCCTGAAGCTTTCTTT.